A single sample gave rise to the 27 T cell receptor beta chains below, sequenced in a study of blood T cells in healthy people across ages. Together with a sample-barcoded 5' primer, a J-beta primer mix was included in a second PCR lasting about 6 to 11 cycles. Via MiXCR, TCRdb re-called the 5' RACE reads, giving one row per CDR3 protein. The sample consists of about 700,000 distinct CDR3 sequences, roughly 32% of them appearing once. Sequenced: blood. The receptors come from a woman of 80 years or more in good health.

This clonotype was seen ten or more times. The chain links TRBV2 to TRBJ2-3; D might be TRBD1 or TRBD2, each matching 5 bases. The CDR3 extends over 16 amino acids. Trimming removed 1 base at V and 4 bases at J, with 15 bases between. Germline V gene lookup returns CDR1 SNHLY and CDR2 FYNNEI. For the CDR3, the DNA is TGTGCCAGCAGTGAAGATTGGGGGTCGTTGGCAGATACGCAGTATTTT. Translated: CASSEDWGSLADTQYF.

This clonotype was detected many times. This may be a read error: a much more frequent sequence differs by one nucleotide. The V gene is TRBV6-6, the J gene TRBJ2-5, with TRBD1 identical over 8 bases. The V and J ends lost 6 bases and 11 bases, in that order; junction bases with no gene match: 14. The CDR3 consists of 14 residues. The germline gives CDR1 MNHNY, CDR2 SVGAGI (reference sequence). The CDR3: CASRTGPGGNEQYF. CDR3 sequence (DNA): TGTGCCAGCAGGACAGGGCCAGGGGGCAATGAGCAGTACTTC.

This clonotype showed up many times. This rearrangement joins TRBV6-5 to TRBJ2-3; the D call may be TRBD1 or TRBD2 (5 bases each). The CDR3 runs to 18 residues. CDR1 is MNHEY and CDR2 is SVGAGI in the germline V gene. V lost 5 bases, J lost 2 bases, and 23 bases lay in between. DNA for the CDR3: TGTGCCAGCAGTCCCATAGACAACAGGCGGGCCATCACAGATACGCAGTATTTT. Translated, it gives CASSPIDNRRAITDTQYF.

This clonotype came up many times. The junction departs from germline at one end; a sequencing error may be responsible. The chain carries TRBV6-1 and TRBJ2-5, with 11 bases lining up with TRBD2. The CDR3 sequence is 17 residues long. Germline CDR1 and CDR2: MNHNS and SASEGT. CDR3 sequence: CASTELAGALGRETQYF. For the CDR3, the DNA is TGTGCCAGCACTGAACTAGCGGGGGCGCTGGGAAGGGAGACCCAGTACTTC.

As regards this clonotype: The junction departs from the called germline gene at one end, perhaps through a read error. In DNA, the CDR3 is TGTGCCGGCAGCTTAGATCCCCTTGGACGGGGGAGAAACCAAGAGACCCAGTACTTC. As protein: CAGSLDPLGRGRNQETQYF. This rearrangement joins TRBV7-2 to TRBJ2-5, with D possibly matching TRBD2 (6 bases). CDR1 and CDR2 (germline): SGHTA, FQGNSA. The CDR3 extends over 19 amino acids.

This clonotype was observed at least ten times. The rearrangement joins TRBV6-1 to TRBJ2-1; D ambiguous. This CDR3 is 11 amino acids long. Germline V gene lookup returns CDR1 MNHNS and CDR2 SASEGT. Trimming shortened V by 4 bases and J by 8 bases, and 6 bases separated the two germline ends. The DNA of the CDR3 is TGTGCCAGCAGTGCCCAGGATGAGCAGTTCTTC. Protein: CASSAQDEQFF.

This chain links TRBV20-1 with TRBJ2-5, with unresolved D. Germline assignment: CDR1 DFQATT and CDR2 SNEGSKA (reference sequence). CDR3 size: 14 residues. V shed 0 bases and J shed 7 bases, with 15 bases lying between them. This CDR3 reads CSAREAVGIGTQYF. The CDR3 region has the DNA TGCAGTGCTAGAGAGGCAGTAGGGATAGGGACCCAGTACTTC.

This rearrangement joins TRBV30 to TRBJ1-1; D may be TRBD1 (5 bases). Trimming removed 4 bases at V and 0 bases at J, with 18 bases between. Germline lookup yields CDR1 GTSNPN and CDR2 SVGIG (reference sequence). This CDR3 has 16 amino acids. The CDR3 coding sequence is TGTGCCTGGAATAGTCTGCCAGGGCGGATGAACACTGAAGCTTTCTTT. Translation gives CAWNSLPGRMNTEAFF.

J is TRBJ2-7 and V is TRBV5-1; D may be TRBD1 or TRBD2 (5 bases each). The CDR3 spans 14 residues. V lost 4 bases and J 5 bases, leaving 16 bases between the germline ends. The germline gives CDR1 SGHRS, CDR2 YFSETQ. CDR3 sequence: CASSRRDGTHEQYF. CDR3 DNA: TGCGCCAGCAGCCGACGGGACGGGACGCACGAGCAGTACTTC.

CDR3 residues: CASSPPDYAANYGYTF. The CDR3 region has the DNA TGTGCCAGCAGCCCCCCGGACTACGCCGCTAACTATGGCTACACCTTC. V gene TRBV7-9 combines with J gene TRBJ1-2, with D unclear. Germline-derived CDR1 and CDR2 are SEHNR and FQNEAQ (reference sequence). The CDR3 sequence is 16 residues long. V lost 5 bases and J 0 bases, leaving 16 bases between the germline ends.

A few counts support this clonotype. The chain is built from TRBV6-6 and TRBJ1-3; tentatively, D is TRBD1 (6 bases). CDR3 size: 14 residues. The V gene's germline CDR1 is MNHNY and CDR2 SVGAGI (reference sequence). V was trimmed by 4 bases and J by 0 bases, leaving 7 bases between them. In DNA form, the CDR3 reads TGTGCCAGCAGTTGGACAGTCTCTGGAAACACCATATATTTT. Translation: CASSWTVSGNTIYF.

This clonotype came up a few times. V gene TRBV28 combines with J gene TRBJ1-4; 9 nucleotides line up with TRBD1. This CDR3 is built from 21 residues. Germline lookup yields CDR1 MDHEN and CDR2 SYDVKM. The J segment lost 0 bases and the V segment lost 3 bases, leaving 17 bases of the junction unmatched. Here the CDR3 reads CASSFGTGHSGASSTNEKLFF. CDR3 coding DNA: TGTGCCAGCAGTTTCGGGACAGGGCATTCGGGCGCTTCTTCAACTAATGAAAAACTGTTTTTT.

With regard to this clonotype: A read error may account for a junction end that differs from germline. The rearrangement joins TRBV29-1 to TRBJ2-5, with 8 positions matching TRBD2. CDR1 SQVTM and CDR2 ANQGSEA come from the germline V gene. The CDR3 extends over 15 amino acids. CDR3 in amino acids: CGVLPERGSQETQYF. CDR3 in DNA: TGCGGCGTTCTACCAGAGCGGGGGTCTCAAGAGACCCAGTACTTC.

Concerning this clonotype: Being one base from a much bigger clone, this may be a read error. The gene calls are TRBV28 and TRBJ2-1, with D tentatively TRBD1 (6 bases). Per germline, CDR1 MDHEN and CDR2 SYDVKM. V lost 3 bases and J lost 10, with 16 bases in between. CDR3 length equals 14 residues. Here the CDR3 DNA reads TGTGCCAGCAGTTTCGCGACAGGCTCCTACGAGCAGTTCTTC. Amino acid sequence: CASSFATGSYEQFF.

This clonotype was seen just once. The chain couples TRBV20-1 to TRBJ1-2; 7 bases line up with TRBD1. The CDR3 length is 13 residues. CDR1 DFQATT and CDR2 SNEGSKA come from the germline V gene (reference sequence). With 6 bases clipped from V and 4 bases from J, the junction kept 8 bases outside the gene matches. The CDR3 loop is CSALPGGTYGYTF. The CDR3 coding sequence is TGCAGTGCGCTACCAGGGGGGACCTATGGCTACACCTTC.

The table lists this clonotype with many counts. The V and J genes are TRBV7-9 and TRBJ1-1, with D possibly being TRBD1 (5 bases). V gave up 5 bases and J gave up 0 bases, with 16 bases separating them. Germline CDR1 is SEHNR and CDR2 is FQNEAQ (reference sequence). The CDR3 spans 16 residues. DNA for the CDR3: TGTGCCAGCAGCAATCTAGGGGCAGGGTTGAACACTGAAGCTTTCTTT. It translates to CASSNLGAGLNTEAFF.

At least ten counts were recorded for this clonotype. The chain combines TRBV21-1 with TRBJ2-7; the table assigns TRBD2, which was not confirmed against the DNA. TRBV21-1 is a pseudogene locus. The CDR3 spans 17 residues. The CDR3 here is CASKPQRGALSSYEQYF. CDR3 nucleotide sequence: TGTGCCAGCAAGCCTCAGCGGGGGGCCCTTTCCTCCTACGAGCAGTACTTC.

Concerning this clonotype itself: One junction end disagrees with the germline gene, perhaps due to a read error. The chain links TRBV6-2 or TRBV6-3 to TRBJ2-3, with D uncertain. The germline gives CDR1 MNHEY, CDR2 SVGEGT. The CDR3 consists of 15 residues. The CDR3 DNA follows: TGTGCCAGCAGCTACTCTGGAGCCGACACAGATACGCAGTATTTT. This translates into CASSYSGADTDTQYF.

This clonotype was picked up many times. This chain uses TRBV20-1 with TRBJ1-2; unclear D gene. Germline CDR1 reads DFQATT; CDR2 reads SNEGSKA (reference sequence). V was cut by 3 bases and J by 2 bases, with 19 bases left in between. The CDR3 spans 16 residues. The CDR3 DNA follows: TGCAGTGCTAGGACTACCAGAGCCTTTTGGAACTATGGCTACACCTTC. It codes for CSARTTRAFWNYGYTF.

The chain couples TRBV13 to TRBJ1-2; the D gene is possibly TRBD1 (6 bases). CDR3 size: 14 residues. V was clipped by 6 bases and J by 6 bases, with 17 bases between them. Germline V gene data show CDR1 as PRHDT and CDR2 as FYEKMQ (reference sequence). This CDR3 is CASRPRGGNHGYTF. DNA of the CDR3: TGTGCCAGCAGGCCTAGGGGGGGAAACCATGGCTACACCTTC.

For the CDR3, the DNA is TGCAGTGCTAGAGATACAGGTTCAACTAATGAAAAACTGTTTTTT. Its translation: CSARDTGSTNEKLFF. The chain carries TRBV20-1 and TRBJ1-4; D may be TRBD1 (5 bases). This CDR3 is 15 amino acids long. Germline V CDR1 and CDR2: DFQATT, SNEGSKA (reference sequence). With 0 bases removed from V and 0 bases from J, the gap between germline ends came to 8 bases.

At least ten counts were recorded for this clonotype. This rearrangement joins TRBV20-1 to TRBJ2-7, with TRBD2 matching 10 bases. The germline V gene has CDR1 DFQATT and CDR2 SNEGSKA (reference sequence). The CDR3 sequence is 15 residues long. J gave up 3 bases and V 0 bases, and 5 bases lay outside the gene matches. Written as DNA, the CDR3 is TGCAGTGCTAGAGAAGGGGTAGCGGGGGGCTACGAGCAGTACTTC. Translating it yields CSAREGVAGGYEQYF.

This clonotype was seen at least ten times. V gene TRBV6-5 combines with J gene TRBJ2-5, with D perhaps TRBD1 (6 bases). CDR1 is MNHEY, CDR2 SVGAGI, per germline. This CDR3 spans 17 amino acids. V was clipped by 2 bases and J by 2 bases, with 18 bases between them. The CDR3 sequence is CASSYGVGARRQETQYF. CDR3 sequence (DNA): TGTGCCAGCAGTTACGGTGTGGGGGCCCGACGTCAAGAGACCCAGTACTTC.

To note about this clonotype: One base away lies a much larger clone, so this may be a sequencing read error. The V call is TRBV7-2, the J call TRBJ2-1; TRBD1 aligns across 9 bases. J was trimmed by 10 bases and V by 1 base; bases with no gene match: 11. This CDR3 has 16 residues. CDR1 SGHTA and CDR2 FQGNSA come from the germline V gene. The CDR3 sequence is CASSLDLGTGSYEQFF. The CDR3 nucleotides read TGTGCCAGCAGCTTAGACCTCGGGACAGGGAGCTACGAGCAGTTCTTC.

With regard to this clonotype: With a much larger clone just one base away, this may be a read error. This chain uses TRBV2 with TRBJ2-4, with D perhaps matching TRBD2 (5 bases). The V gene lost 4 bases and the J gene lost 3 bases, with 13 bases spanning the gap. Germline V gene sequence: CDR1 SNHLY, CDR2 FYNNEI. The CDR3 sequence is 15 residues long. In nucleotides, the CDR3 is TGTGCCAGCAGTGGACGGGGTGACGGCAAAAACATTCAGTACTTC. This gives the protein CASSGRGDGKNIQYF.

The table lists this clonotype with a few counts. The J gene is TRBJ2-2, the V gene TRBV28; D gene ambiguous. The CDR3 loop spans 14 amino acids. Germline CDR1 and CDR2: MDHEN and SYDVKM. Trimming took off 11 bases at V and 0 bases at J, with 13 bases between the two ends. The CDR3 loop reads CAVRDGANTGELFF. For the CDR3, the DNA is TGTGCCGTAAGAGACGGCGCGAACACCGGGGAGCTGTTTTTT.

This clonotype was seen repeatedly, ten times or more. The chain carries TRBV5-1 and TRBJ1-1, with D possibly TRBD1 on 6 matching bases. Germline V gene data show CDR1 as SGHRS and CDR2 as YFSETQ. The CDR3 consists of 14 residues. Deletions cut 0 bases from V and 2 bases from J, with 8 bases between. CDR3 amino acids: CASSLAGANTEAFF. The CDR3 coding sequence is TGCGCCAGCAGCTTGGCAGGGGCCAACACTGAAGCTTTCTTT.